This passage covers 11 T cell receptor beta chains from one sample sequenced in a study of tumor and adjacent non-tumor tissue in lung cancer. Three rounds of nested PCR, following a modified ARM-PCR protocol, produced the TCRbeta library. TCRdb reprocessed the multiplex PCR reads with MiXCR, giving one entry per CDR3 protein. The table includes over 80,000 distinct CDR3 sequences, 76% detected once. RNA was extracted from bulk tissue without any cell sorting. The normal lung tissue was taken more than 3 cm from the tumor edge. The sequenced sample consisted of distant non-tumor lung tissue. These receptors were taken from a woman aged 50 to 65 with non-small cell lung cancer.

The gene calls are TRBV29-1 and TRBJ2-7, with a weak D call TRBD2 (6 bases). Germline CDR1 is SQVTM and CDR2 is ANQGSEA. CDR3 size: 15 residues. Trimming left V 6 bases short and J 6 bases short, with 24 bases between. Here the CDR3 reads CSVMLGGIGVSEQYF. Written as DNA, the CDR3 is TGCAGCGTCATGTTGGGCGGGATAGGTGTGAGCGAGCAGTACTTC.

As regards this clonotype: The junction departs from germline at one end; a sequencing error may be responsible. This chain uses TRBV12-3 or TRBV12-4 with TRBJ2-7; 8 nucleotides match TRBD1. The CDR3 contains 15 residues. CDR3 in DNA: TGTGCCAGCAGCCTCCGGGACAGGAGCCCCTACGAGCGGTACTTC. This translates into CASSLRDRSPYERYF.

With regard to this clonotype: Compared with germline, one end of the junction differs, possibly owing to a read error. The chain has TRBV12-3 or TRBV12-4 and TRBJ2-4, with 9 bases that match TRBD2. CDR3 size: 15 residues. The CDR3 here is CTSSFWREGRDIQYF. As DNA, the CDR3 is TGTACCAGCAGTTTCTGGCGGGAGGGCCGCGACATTCAGTACTTC.

V and J are TRBV11-1 and TRBJ2-5; TRBD2 might be the D (6 bases). Trimming cost V 9 bases and J 7 bases, with 21 bases left between them. The CDR3 covers 14 residues. Germline loops: CDR1 SGHAT, CDR2 FQDESV (reference sequence). CDR3 protein: CASSPGEGVGTQYF. CDR3 sequence (DNA): TGTGCCAGTAGCCCGGGAGAGGGCGTAGGGACCCAGTACTTC.

As regards this clonotype: Being one base from a much bigger clone, this may be a read error. The V and J genes are TRBV12-5 and TRBJ2-3; D is unclear. Trimming left V 5 bases short and J 6 bases short, with 9 bases between. Germline values: CDR1 LGHNT, CDR2 FRNRAP. The CDR3 loop spans 12 amino acids. CDR3 amino acids: CASGPSADTQYF. DNA for the CDR3: TGTGCTAGTGGTCCCTCCGCGGATACGCAGTATTTT.

As concerns this clonotype: One junction end does not reproduce the germline sequence, and a read error may be involved. The genes are TRBV11-2 and TRBJ2-1; D perhaps matches TRBD2 (6 bases). Matching the DNA end better, TRBJ2-7 makes the J call doubtful. The CDR3 runs 14 residues. Looked up from germline, CDR1 is SGHAT and CDR2 is FQNNGV. CDR3 residues: CARSLGTVYNEQYF. CDR3 DNA: TGTGCCAGGAGCTTGGGGACTGTCTACAATGAGCAGTACTTC.

Note on this clonotype: At one end, the junction sequence differs from germline, possibly due to a read error. This sequence joins TRBV29-1 and TRBJ2-1; 10 bases match TRBD2. Germline CDR1 SQVTM, CDR2 ANQGSEA. The CDR3 has 16 residues. The CDR3 region is CSVEDPQREGYYEEIF. CDR3 DNA sequence: TGCAGCGTTGAAGATCCCCAGCGGGAGGGTTACTATGAGGAGATCTTC.

Of note for this clonotype: The junction differs from germline at one of its ends, possibly a read error. This chain links TRBV6-5 with TRBJ1-1; no clear D gene. Germline V gene sequence: CDR1 MNHEY, CDR2 SVGAGI. This CDR3 has 11 residues. The CDR3 DNA is TGTGACAGCAACAAGGTGGGGAAAGCTCTCTTT. Its translation: CDSNKVGKALF.

Worth noting for this clonotype: One end of the junction is discordant with germline, which a read error may explain. This chain uses TRBV11-2 with TRBJ2-1; D is possibly TRBD1 (6 bases). The CDR3 contains 15 residues. Germline-derived CDR1 and CDR2 are SGHAT and FQNNGV. The CDR3 sequence: CARSLDNRVHIEQFF. The CDR3 DNA is TGTGCCAGGAGCTTAGATAACAGGGTTCACATTGAGCAGTTCTTC.

Details on this clonotype: Germline is not matched at one junction end, which may reflect a read error. The J gene is TRBJ2-5, the V gene TRBV6-6; tentative D call: TRBD2 (5 bases). The CDR3 has 15 residues. Germline V gene lookup returns CDR1 MNHNY and CDR2 SVGAGI (reference sequence). CDR3 protein: CASSPPDPVGETHYF. The CDR3 DNA reads TGTGCCAGCAGTCCCCCGGACCCAGTTGGGGAGACCCATTATTTC.

Note on this clonotype: Since a much larger clone is just one base distant, this may be a read error. This chain joins TRBV20-1 and TRBJ2-1, with D possibly being TRBD1 or TRBD2 (5 bases each). Trimming removed 2 bases at V and 12 bases at J, with 17 bases between. Germline lookup yields CDR1 DFQATT and CDR2 SNEGSKA (reference sequence). The CDR3 is 13 residues long. The CDR3 region has the DNA TGCAGTGCTAGATGGGGGATCGCCCTAGGGCAGTTCTTC. This sequence encodes CSARWGIALGQFF.